This TCR beta chain appears in the sequencing data of a study of molecular identifiers for immune sequencing clone quantification. CD8+CD4-CCR7+CD45RA+ sorting gave the naive CD8 T cells. The sample holds a few counts of this clonotype. Its antigen is unidentified. Per the germline V gene, CDR1 is LNHDA and CDR2 is SQIVND (reference sequence). This CDR3 has 16 amino acids. V shed 5 bases, J shed 2 bases, and the junction held 8 bases outside the gene matches. TCRdb reprocessed the PCR reads via MiXCR and lists one record per CDR3 protein. The sample lists 88,000 or so distinct CDR3 sequences, roughly a fifth occurring once. General study findings and limits: Reports indicate spiked Jurkat TCR RNA from one cell could be found among about a million naive cells.

This chain connects TRBV19 to TRBJ2-5; 10 bases are a match to TRBD2. The receptor comes from a human donor in good health. Some libraries in this study had Jurkat cell RNA spiked in. Sequences were obtained from naive CD8+ T cells from blood, with Jurkat cell RNA spiked in. Indicated subset: FACS-sorted CD8+CD4-CCR7+CD45RA+ naive T cells. The DNA for the CDR3 is TGTGCCAGTAGTCGGATTAGCGGGGGGACACAAGAGACCCAGTACTTC. This gives the protein CASSRISGGTQETQYF.